Below are 5 T cell receptor beta chains sequenced from a single sample in a study of T cell repertoires in ileal Crohn's disease. As for time point: proximal margin of the surgical specimen (macroscopically non-inflamed). TCRdb's table, derived via immunoSEQ multiplex PCR, lists solely in-frame clones and lacks some. The data contain 5,000 to 7,000 clones, about three quarters of them singletons. Sequenced material: ileal tissue. The receptors come from an adult with Crohn's disease.

The chain uses TRBV19 and TRBJ1-2, with D unresolved. This CDR3 spans 15 amino acids. V lost 7 bases, J lost 6 bases, and 21 bases lay in between. Germline CDR1 and CDR2: LNHDA and SQIVND (reference sequence). The CDR3 DNA follows: TGTGCCAGTAACCCGACCGCCGGGAGATTGGATGGCTACACCTTC. Residues: CASNPTAGRLDGYTF.

J is TRBJ2-3 and V is TRBV27; 10 bases are a match to TRBD2. CDR3 length: 19 amino acids. From germline, CDR1 is MNHEY and CDR2 SMNVEV (reference sequence). After removal of 0 bases from V and 5 bases from J, the junction contained 14 bases not matched to a gene. The DNA for the CDR3 is TGTGCCAGCAGTTTATCGAAGGCTAGCGGGAGAGCCCGTCGAGATACGCAGTATTTT. It is translated as CASSLSKASGRARRDTQYF.

In this sample, this clone turned up once. CDR3 bases: TGTGCCAGCAGCATGGACACTTCCTACAATGAGCAGTTCTTC. Translated: CASSMDTSYNEQFF. The chain links TRBV28 to TRBJ2-1; D might be TRBD1 (5 bases). The V gene's germline CDR1 is MDHEN and CDR2 SYDVKM. The CDR3 covers 14 residues. Trimming stripped 6 bases from V and 1 base from J, with 10 bases between.

This chain connects TRBV30 to TRBJ2-3, with D perhaps given as TRBD1 or TRBD2 (5 bases each). The CDR3 spans 14 residues. Germline V gene data show CDR1 as GTSNPN and CDR2 as SVGIG (reference sequence). V was clipped by 0 bases and J by 5 bases, with 12 bases between them. The CDR3 bases are TGTGCCTGGAGTGTATCCGGGACGGGAGATACGCAGTATTTT. As protein: CAWSVSGTGDTQYF.

This chain uses TRBV28 with TRBJ1-4; a weak D match, TRBD1 (5 bases). The CDR3 totals 16 residues. The V end was cut by 7 bases, the J end by 8 bases, with 23 bases between. CDR1 is MDHEN, CDR2 SYDVKM, per germline. The CDR3 DNA sequence: TGTGCCAGCACCCCAGGCGGGTACGAGGGGTCCGAAAAACTGTTTTTT. This codes for CASTPGGYEGSEKLFF. Filled out from reference TRBV28 and TRBJ1-4, the complete variable domain reads DVKVTQSSRYLVKRTGEKVFLECVQDMDHENMFWYRQDPGLGLRLIYFSYDVKMKEKGDIPEGYSVSREKKERFSLILESASTNQTSMYLCASTPGGYEGSEKLFFGSGTQLSVL.